What follows is one TCR beta chain and its context. Its antigen is currently unknown. PCR primers comprised 60 Vbeta and 13 Jbeta primers. Using immunoSEQ multiplex PCR, the repertoire was profiled, and TCRdb retains in-frame clones only, with some absent. The sample yields roughly 60,000 clones, about 80% seen once. The sample originates from a study of cytomegalovirus exposure and HLA in healthy donors. Study-wide points: Common viral pathogens seemed, in a later analysis, to connect with several of the most significant clusters.

Germline-derived CDR1 and CDR2 are MDHEN and SYDVKM. The CDR3 runs to 15 residues. The ends were cut back, 2 bases at V and 3 bases at J, with 11 bases in the middle. The material sequenced was PBMCs. The sequence came from a female donor in good health and CMV-seronegative. The rearrangement joins TRBV28 to TRBJ1-5, with D perhaps TRBD1 (5 bases). The CDR3 is CASSLRAGYNQPQHF. The CDR3 nucleotides are TGTGCCAGCAGTTTAAGGGCAGGGTACAATCAGCCCCAGCATTTT.